Sequencing of this TCR beta chain was carried out in a study of blood T cell repertoires in COVID-19. Overall study: Both acute and convalescent COVID-19 samples were obtained from the United States, Italy and Spain.

In the study's own analysis: Scientists estimated how many nucleated cells there were by amplifying reference gene primers. Here immunoSEQ multiplex PCR was the method, and the copy in TCRdb shows in-frame clones only, minus some. That table furnishes V, J and clone size, whereas the DNA furnished D and trimming. Of about 80,000 clones listed, 75% to 85% are singletons. This sequence was found in a human donor in a cohort sampled during active COVID-19. The sequencing sample was made of peripheral blood.

CDR3 amino acids: CASRDGQMPYQPQHF. The CDR3 coding sequence is TGTGCCAGCAGGGATGGACAGATGCCTTATCAGCCCCAGCATTTT. The chain employs TRBV28 and TRBJ1-5, with D possibly being TRBD1 (6 bases). V was pared by 6 bases and J by 5 bases, with 17 bases between. CDR1 is MDHEN, CDR2 SYDVKM, per germline. This CDR3 region has 15 residues.